This T cell receptor (beta chain) was sequenced for a study of siplizumab effects on memory and regulatory T cells. Study summary: Mixed lymphocyte reactions were matched in twos, containing siplizumab at 0.8 to 1 ug/mL or lacking drug. Study-level findings and limits: Controls had more than 25% Treg-derived mappable alloreactive CD4+ clones on average, versus roughly 70% with siplizumab. Alloreactive clones mapping to unstimulated subsets formed only a minor fraction. Roughly 75-97% of proliferating CD4+ or CD8+ clones lacked an assignable naive or memory phenotype.

CDR3 length: 13 residues. Trimming shortened V by 3 bases and J by 5 bases, and 11 bases separated the two germline ends. Germline V CDR1 and CDR2: SGDLS, YYNGEE. The mixed lymphocyte reaction cells were cocultured at 37°C for more than five days. The repertoire was sequenced with immunoSEQ multiplex PCR; TCRdb's copy has only in-frame clones and lacks some. The table lists over 10,000 clones, approximately 50% of them singletons. With respect to this clone: Its specificity is unknown.

This TCR derives from a human donor in good health; the cells came from an allogeneic mixed lymphocyte reaction. Some clones in this sample may be carry-over from other donors' samples. V gene TRBV9 combines with J gene TRBJ2-5; unclear D gene. Material: CFSE-low (dividing) CD8+ T cells sorted from an allogeneic mixed lymphocyte reaction. In DNA, the CDR3 is TGTGCCAGCAGCGGAACAGTGAGGGAGACCCAGTACTTC. Protein sequence: CASSGTVRETQYF.